Detailed here is one T cell receptor beta chain. The data belong to a study of blood T cell repertoires in COVID-19. For the study at large: Sites in the United States, Italy and Spain provided acute and convalescent COVID-19 samples. Sample material is recorded as cDNA or gDNA derived from T cells, B-cell-depleted T cells, or PBMCs.

How the authors handled the data: Estimated nucleated cell counts came from reference gene primer amplification. Sequencing was performed with immunoSEQ multiplex PCR; in TCRdb, only in-frame clones are kept and a portion is missing. V and J calls plus clone size are reproduced from that table; the DNA served to infer D and trimming. Here the sample spans some 670,000 clones, 75% to 90% being singletons. Losses at the gene ends were 6 bases for V and 7 bases for J; bases not matched to a gene: 1. The germline CDR1 and CDR2 sequences are MNHNY and SVGAGI (reference sequence). This CDR3 has 12 residues.

This sequence was found in a woman between 18 and 29 years old with acute or convalescent COVID-19. The chain carries TRBV6-6 and TRBJ1-5, with TRBD1 matching over 9 bases. The sample comprised peripheral blood. The CDR3 spells CASRTGGQPQHF. In nucleotides, the CDR3 is TGTGCCAGCAGGACAGGGGGACAGCCCCAGCATTTT.